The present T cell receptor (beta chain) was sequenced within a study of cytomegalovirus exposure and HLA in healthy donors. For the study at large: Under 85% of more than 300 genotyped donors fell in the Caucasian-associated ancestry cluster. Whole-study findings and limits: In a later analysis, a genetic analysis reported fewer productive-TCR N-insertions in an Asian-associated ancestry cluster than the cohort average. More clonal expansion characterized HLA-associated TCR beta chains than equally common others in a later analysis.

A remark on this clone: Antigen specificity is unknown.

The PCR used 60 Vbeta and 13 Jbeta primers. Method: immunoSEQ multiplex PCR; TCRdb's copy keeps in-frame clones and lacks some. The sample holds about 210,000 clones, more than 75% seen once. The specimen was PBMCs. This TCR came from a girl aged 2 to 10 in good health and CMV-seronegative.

This CDR3 reads CASSVRADYGYTF. The CDR3 bases are TGTGCCAGCAGTGTCAGGGCAGACTATGGCTACACCTTC. This chain connects TRBV6-1 to TRBJ1-2; possible D gene TRBD1, 5 bases. The CDR3 is 13 residues long. Trimming stripped 4 bases from V and 3 bases from J, with 9 bases between. CDR1 and CDR2 from the germline V gene are MNHNS and SASEGT.